This TCR beta chain was profiled in a study of siplizumab effects on memory and regulatory T cells. Study-level findings and limits: Versus over 25% in controls, the mappable alloreactive CD4+ clones averaged about 69% Treg-derived with siplizumab. Naive T cells looked more diverse than memory cells and looked like major alloresponse contributors.

About this clone: Antigen: not known.

Roughly 9 x 10^4 TCR templates were assayed per sample. Data came from immunoSEQ multiplex PCR; TCRdb stores just in-frame clones and leaves some out. This table holds some 96,000 clones, 75% to 95% found once. This CDR3 is 11 amino acids long. The V end lost 0 bases, the J end lost 3 bases, and 1 base lay between the germline ends. Germline V gene sequence: CDR1 SGHNT, CDR2 YYREEE (reference sequence). Sequenced: CD4+ T cells sorted from blood. The source is a human donor in good health. The chain joins TRBV5-4 to TRBJ2-7; no clear D gene. The CDR3 loop is CASSLDYEQYF. Here the CDR3 DNA reads TGTGCCAGCAGCTTGGACTACGAGCAGTACTTC.